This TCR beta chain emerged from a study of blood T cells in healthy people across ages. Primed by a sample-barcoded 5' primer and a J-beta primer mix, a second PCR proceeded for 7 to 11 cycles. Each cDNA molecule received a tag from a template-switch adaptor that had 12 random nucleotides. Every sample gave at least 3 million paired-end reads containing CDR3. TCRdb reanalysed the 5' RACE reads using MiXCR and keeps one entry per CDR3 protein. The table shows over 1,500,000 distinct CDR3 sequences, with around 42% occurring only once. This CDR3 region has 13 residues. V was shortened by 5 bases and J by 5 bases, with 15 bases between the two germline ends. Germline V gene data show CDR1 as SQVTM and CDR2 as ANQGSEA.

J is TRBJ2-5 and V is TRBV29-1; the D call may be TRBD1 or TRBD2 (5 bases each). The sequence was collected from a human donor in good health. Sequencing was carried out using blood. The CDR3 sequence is CSVQGLAFETQYF. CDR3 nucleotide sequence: TGCAGCGTTCAGGGCCTAGCCTTCGAGACCCAGTACTTC.